This T cell receptor (beta chain) was recovered during a study of blood T cell repertoires in COVID-19. Study information: There were acute and convalescent COVID-19 samples, and they came from the United States, Italy and Spain.

Repertoires were generated with immunoSEQ multiplex PCR, while TCRdb's copy carries only in-frame clones and drops some. Of under 200,000 clones in the sample, 65% to 85% are singletons; the top ten hold more than 3.5%. This CDR3 comprises 15 residues. V lost 7 bases and J 4 bases, leaving 18 bases between the germline ends. The germline CDR1 and CDR2 sequences are SGHTS and YDEGEE. The specimen was peripheral blood. The rearrangement joins TRBV5-8 to TRBJ2-1; weak D call: TRBD1 (6 bases). This receptor was identified in a woman over 75 with acute or convalescent COVID-19. The CDR3 sequence: CASLNGQGQYNEQFF. Here the CDR3 DNA reads TGTGCCAGCCTAAACGGCCAGGGGCAATACAATGAGCAGTTCTTC.